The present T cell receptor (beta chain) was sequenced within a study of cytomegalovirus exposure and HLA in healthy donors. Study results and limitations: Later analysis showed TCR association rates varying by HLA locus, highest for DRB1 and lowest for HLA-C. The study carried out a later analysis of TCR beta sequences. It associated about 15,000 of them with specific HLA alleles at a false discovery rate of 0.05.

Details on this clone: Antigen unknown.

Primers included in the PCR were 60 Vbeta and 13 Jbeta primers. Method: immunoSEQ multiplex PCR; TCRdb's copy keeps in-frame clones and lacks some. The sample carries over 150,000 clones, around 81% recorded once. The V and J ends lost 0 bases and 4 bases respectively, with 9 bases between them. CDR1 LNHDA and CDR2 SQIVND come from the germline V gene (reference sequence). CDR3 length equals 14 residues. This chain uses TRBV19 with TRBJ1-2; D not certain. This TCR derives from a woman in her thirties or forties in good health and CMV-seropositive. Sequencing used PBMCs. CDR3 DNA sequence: TGTGCCAGTAGTATAGATCTCGGAGGCTATGGCTACACCTTC. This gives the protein CASSIDLGGYGYTF.